The 10 T cell receptor beta chains presented below share a single source sample, sequenced in a study of T-cell reconstitution after alpha-beta-depleted transplantation in children. This sample's TCRbeta library carried unique molecular identifier barcodes. One entry per CDR3 protein results from TCRdb running MiXCR on the PCR reads. This sample has under 8,500 distinct CDR3 sequences, with around 10% found just once. The specimen comprised PBMCs, mostly from graft donor cells, sampled 180 days after TCRalphabeta/CD19-depleted stem cell transplant. The receptors were sampled from a child less than two years old who had a stem cell transplant for acute myeloid leukemia, so the T cells may come from the graft donor.

This clonotype was counted at least ten times. The chain is built from TRBV15 and TRBJ1-1; 8 bases line up with TRBD1. Unmatched junction bases numbered 4, after V lost 4 bases and J lost 3 bases. Germline loops: CDR1 LNHNV, CDR2 YYDKDF (reference sequence). The CDR3 totals 14 residues. CDR3 sequence: CATSTVQGDTEAFF. The CDR3 DNA reads as TGTGCCACCAGCACAGTACAGGGGGACACTGAAGCTTTCTTT.

This clonotype was detected many times. This chain connects TRBV5-1 to TRBJ1-3; D gene uncertain. The ends were cut back, 4 bases at V and 4 bases at J, with 18 bases in the middle. CDR1 and CDR2 from the germline V gene are SGHRS and YFSETQ. The CDR3 consists of 16 residues. The CDR3 reads CASSPAGLLGGNTIYF. The CDR3, as DNA: TGCGCCAGCAGCCCGGCCGGCCTCTTAGGGGGAAACACCATATATTTT.

This clonotype was detected many times. The chain joins TRBV12-3 or TRBV12-4 to TRBJ2-6; 12 nucleotides agree with TRBD1. The junction had 3 bases not matched to a gene; V was cut back by 3 bases and J by 3 bases. The CDR3 is 17 residues long. The CDR3 sequence: CASSFGTGGSGANVLTF. CDR3 in DNA: TGTGCCAGCAGTTTTGGGACAGGGGGCAGTGGGGCCAACGTCCTGACTTTC.

Remarks on this clonotype: Sequence at one end of the junction differs from germline and may be a read error. The J gene is TRBJ2-7, the V gene TRBV18; 7 bases match TRBD2. The length of the CDR3 is 13 residues. Germline assignment: CDR1 KGHSH and CDR2 LQKENI. CDR3 coding DNA: TGTACCAGCTCACCACGCAGGGACTACGAACAGTACTTC. Its protein product is CTSSPRRDYEQYF. The whole variable domain, remainder taken from reference TRBV18 and TRBJ2-7, is NAGVMQNPRHLVRRRGQEARLRCSPMKGHSHVYWYRQLPEEGLKFMVYLQKENIIDESGMPKERFSAEFPKEGPSILRIQQVVRGDSAAYFCTSSPRRDYEQYFGPGTRLTVT.

This clonotype appeared many times. The rearrangement links TRBV6-1 to TRBJ1-2; a possible D gene is TRBD1 (5 bases). The germline CDR1 and CDR2 sequences are MNHNS and SASEGT. CDR3 length: 16 amino acids. The germline V and J ends were trimmed by 6 bases and 2 bases, with 19 bases remaining between them. CDR3 DNA: TGTGCCAGCAGCCCACCCTGGGACGGTAGAAACTATGGCTACACCTTC. It specifies CASSPPWDGRNYGYTF.

This clonotype rates as large (0.1 to 1%). This chain uses TRBV7-2 with TRBJ2-4; 14 bases fit TRBD2. This CDR3 comprises 16 residues. J gave up 8 bases and V 5 bases, and 8 bases lay outside the gene matches. Germline loops: CDR1 SGHTA, CDR2 FQGNSA. DNA of the CDR3: TGTGCCAGCAGCCTAGGACTAGCGGGAGGACGGGACATTCAGTACTTC. Translating it yields CASSLGLAGGRDIQYF.

By sample share, this clonotype is medium-sized. The chain is built from TRBV7-9 and TRBJ2-2; D is unclear. Between the trimmed V and J ends, which lost 5 bases and 2 bases, there was a span of 3 bases. The CDR3 consists of 12 residues. Germline V CDR1 and CDR2: SEHNR, FQNEAQ (reference sequence). The CDR3 loop reads CASSLNTGELFF. The DNA for the CDR3 is TGTGCCAGCAGCCTCAACACCGGGGAGCTGTTTTTT.

This clonotype was counted at least ten times. This chain links TRBV5-1 with TRBJ2-2, with D unclear. This CDR3 has 16 amino acids. The V end lost 0 bases, the J end lost 0 bases, and 9 bases lay between the germline ends. Per germline, CDR1 SGHRS and CDR2 YFSETQ. CDR3 in DNA: TGCGCCAGCAGCTTGGCGCTCATCGCGAACACCGGGGAGCTGTTTTTT. It specifies CASSLALIANTGELFF.

This clonotype came up many times. The chain joins TRBV24-1 to TRBJ2-7, with TRBD2 identical over 10 bases. Per germline, CDR1 KGHDR and CDR2 SFDVKD. Losses at the gene ends were 4 bases for V and 7 bases for J; bases not matched to a gene: 9. The CDR3 is 15 amino acids. The DNA for the CDR3 is TGTGCCACCAGTGACTCTAGCGGGAGAACGAGGGAGCAGTACTTC. Protein product: CATSDSSGRTREQYF.

This clonotype was seen at least ten times. The CDR3 DNA reads TGTGCCAGCAGCGTAGCCCTAGGAGCGGGGGTCCAAGAGACCCAGTACTTC. Protein product: CASSVALGAGVQETQYF. This rearrangement joins TRBV9 to TRBJ2-5; 8 nucleotides agree with TRBD2. After removal of 0 bases from V and 1 base from J, the junction contained 8 bases not matched to a gene. CDR1 SGDLS and CDR2 YYNGEE come from the germline V gene. The CDR3 loop spans 17 amino acids.